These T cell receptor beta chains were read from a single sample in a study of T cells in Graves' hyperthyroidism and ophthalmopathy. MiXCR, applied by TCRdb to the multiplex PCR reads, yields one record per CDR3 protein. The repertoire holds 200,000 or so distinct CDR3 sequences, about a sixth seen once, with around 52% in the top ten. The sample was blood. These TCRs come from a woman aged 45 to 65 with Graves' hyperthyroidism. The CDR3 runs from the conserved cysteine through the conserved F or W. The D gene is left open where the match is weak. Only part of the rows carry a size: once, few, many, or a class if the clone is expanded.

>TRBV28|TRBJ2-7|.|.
CASSQPQSSYEQYF
TGTGCCAGCAGTCAGCCACAGAGCTCCTACGAGCAGTACTTC
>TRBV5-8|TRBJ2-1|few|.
CASSPVLGFYNEQFF
TGTGCCAGCAGCCCAGTACTAGGGTTCTACAATGAGCAGTTCTTC
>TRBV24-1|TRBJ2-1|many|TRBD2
CATSDLPGTSDNEQFF
TGTGCCACCAGTGATTTGCCCGGGACTAGCGACAATGAGCAGTTCTTC
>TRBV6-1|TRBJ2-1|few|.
CASSQGTNYNEQFF
TGTGCCAGCAGTCAAGGGACAAACTACAATGAGCAGTTCTTC
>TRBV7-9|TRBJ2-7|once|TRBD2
CASSPTGTSFYEQYF
TGTGCCAGCAGCCCAACCGGGACTAGCTTCTACGAGCAGTACTTC
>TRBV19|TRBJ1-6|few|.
CASKTAGVGNSPLHF
TGTGCCAGTAAAACCGCAGGGGTAGGGAATTCACCCCTCCACTTT
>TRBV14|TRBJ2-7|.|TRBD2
CASSQNLRLAGSSYEQYF
TGTGCCAGCAGCCAAAACCTCAGACTAGCGGGGAGCTCCTACGAGCAGTACTTC
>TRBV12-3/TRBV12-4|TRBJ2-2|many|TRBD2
CASSLTGGPDGELFF
TGTGCCAGCAGTTTGACGGGAGGGCCAGACGGGGAGCTGTTTTTT
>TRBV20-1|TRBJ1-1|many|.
CSAADRLVAFF
TGCAGTGCCGCAGATCGTCTAGTAGCTTTCTTT
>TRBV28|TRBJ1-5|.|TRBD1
CASSPQTGYYQPQHF
TGTGCCAGCAGTCCTCAGACAGGGTATTATCAGCCCCAGCATTTT
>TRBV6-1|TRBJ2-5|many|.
CASSVRQFTDF
TGTGCCAGCAGTGTAAGACAGTTTACGGACTTC
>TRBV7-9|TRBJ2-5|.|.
CASSFVALETQYF
TGTGCCAGCAGCTTTGTGGCTCTGGAGACCCAGTACTTC
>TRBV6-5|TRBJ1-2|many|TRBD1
CASSYSQGAYGYTF
TGTGCCAGCAGTTACTCACAGGGGGCTTACGGCTACACCTTC
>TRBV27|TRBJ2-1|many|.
CATSPGLSYNEQFF
TGTGCCACCTCACCGGGACTTTCCTACAATGAGCAGTTCTTC
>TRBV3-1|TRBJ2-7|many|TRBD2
CASSQGASGRGSYEQYF
TGTGCCAGCAGCCAAGGGGCTAGCGGGAGGGGATCCTACGAGCAGTACTTC
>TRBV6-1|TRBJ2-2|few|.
CASRRDSTGGLFF
TGTGCCAGCAGGCGGGACAGCACCGGCGGACTGTTTTTT
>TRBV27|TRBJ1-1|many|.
CASSLQGMNTEAFF
TGTGCCAGCAGTTTACAGGGGATGAACACTGAAGCTTTCTTT
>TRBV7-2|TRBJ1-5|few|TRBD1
CASSLYRGQNQPQHF
TGTGCCAGCAGCTTATACAGGGGCCAAAATCAGCCCCAGCATTTT
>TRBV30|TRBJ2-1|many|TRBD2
CAYFGTSGSSSYNEQFF
TGTGCCTACTTTGGGACTAGCGGTTCTAGCTCCTACAATGAGCAGTTCTTC
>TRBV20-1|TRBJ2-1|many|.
CSARAGYNEQFF
TGCAGTGCTAGAGCCGGGTACAATGAGCAGTTCTTC
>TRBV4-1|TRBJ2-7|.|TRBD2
CASSQGLAGDYEQYF
TGCGCCAGCAGCCAAGGGCTAGCGGGAGATTACGAGCAGTACTTC
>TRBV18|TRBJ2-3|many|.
CASSHPDATSTDTQYF
TGTGCCAGCTCACACCCGGACGCGACTAGCACAGATACGCAGTATTTT
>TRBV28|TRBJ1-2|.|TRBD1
CASNLGTGYGYTF
TGTGCCAGCAACTTAGGGACAGGTTATGGCTACACCTTC